This T cell receptor beta chain was sequenced in a study of control samples from healthy donors and cancer patients. Between the trimmed V and J ends, which lost 5 bases and 6 bases, there was a span of 14 bases. The CDR3 is 13 residues long. Germline loops: CDR1 SGHVS, CDR2 FNYEAQ. Here immunoSEQ multiplex PCR was the method, and the copy in TCRdb shows in-frame clones only, minus some. The sample has roughly 170,000 clones; 90% to 95% are singletons. The TCR originated in a woman aged 18-29 years in good health. What was sequenced was blood. The chain combines TRBV7-6 with TRBJ2-7; TRBD1 or TRBD2 may be the D gene (5 bases each). CDR3 protein: CASSITRDREQYF. CDR3 nucleotide sequence: TGTGCCAGCAGCATCACCAGGGACCGCGAGCAGTACTTC.